A selection of T cell receptor beta chains follows, all from one sample in a study of blood T cell repertoires in COVID-19. Sequenced by immunoSEQ multiplex PCR; TCRdb stores in-frame clones only, minus some. The sample has roughly 260,000 clones, around 87% seen once. The sample was peripheral blood. These TCRs come from a woman aged 45 to 65 with acute or convalescent COVID-19. Each CDR3 is given with its conserved first and last residue. The D gene is left open where the match is weak. Clone size is not always given. Where it is, it says once, few, many or a class for expanded clones.

>TRBV24-1|-|TRBD2|TRBJ2-1
CATSDLQPSGSNEQFF
TGTGCCACCAGTGATTTGCAGCCTAGCGGGAGTAATGAGCAGTTCTTC
>TRBV3-1/TRBV3-2|-|TRBD2|TRBJ2-5
CASSQDRGTSEDQETQYF
TGTGCCAGCAGCCAAGATAGGGGGACTAGCGAAGACCAAGAGACCCAGTACTTC
>TRBV5-1|-|-|TRBJ1-4
CASSLAWGSGEKLFF
TGCGCCAGCAGCTTGGCATGGGGCTCGGGTGAAAAACTGTTTTTT
>TRBV30|-|TRBD2|TRBJ2-3
CAWSQKAGGQYF
TGTGCCTGGAGTCAGAAGGCGGGAGGGCAGTATTTT
>TRBV28|-|TRBD1|TRBJ2-7
CASRQGAYEQYF
TGTGCCAGCCGACAGGGGGCCTACGAGCAGTACTTC
>TRBV13|-|TRBD1|TRBJ2-7
CASSPRTGNYEQYF
TGTGCCAGCAGCCCACGGACAGGGAACTACGAGCAGTACTTC
>TRBV2|-|-|TRBJ2-7
CASRLTSYEQYF
TGTGCCAGCAGACTAACATCCTACGAGCAGTACTTC
>TRBV3-1/TRBV3-2|-|TRBD2|TRBJ2-7
CASSRGGGKYF
TGTGCCAGCAGCCGGGGCGGGGGGAAGTACTTC
>TRBV6-6|-|-|TRBJ1-3
CASSYPAGYTIYF
TGTGCCAGCAGTTACCCCGCGGGGTACACCATATATTTT
>TRBV30|-|TRBD1|TRBJ2-7
CAWTLWGQSYEQYF
TGTGCCTGGACCCTCTGGGGACAGTCCTACGAGCAGTACTTC
>TRBV5-1|-|-|TRBJ1-2
CASSLSGGFYGYTF
TGCGCCAGCAGCTTGTCCGGCGGATTCTATGGCTACACCTTC
>TRBV9|-|TRBD2|TRBJ2-1
CASSGWTSDNEQFF
TGTGCCAGCAGCGGGTGGACTAGCGACAATGAGCAGTTCTTC
>TRBV6-5|-|TRBD2|TRBJ2-7
CASSSLAEQYEQYF
TGTGCCAGCAGTTCTCTAGCGGAACAATACGAGCAGTACTTC
>TRBV10-1|-|-|TRBJ1-1
CASSDCHTEAFF
TGCGCCAGCAGTGACTGTCACACTGAAGCTTTCTTT
>TRBV25-1|-|TRBD1|TRBJ1-1
CASSVRDRGSEAFF
TGTGCCAGCAGTGTACGGGACAGGGGGTCTGAAGCTTTCTTT
>TRBV29-1|-|-|TRBJ1-4
CSVVRSGVGEKLFF
TGCAGCGTTGTTAGGTCAGGGGTGGGTGAAAAACTGTTTTTT
>TRBV2|-|-|TRBJ1-4
CASSVDWGEKLFF
TGTGCCAGCAGTGTGGACTGGGGTGAAAAACTGTTTTTT
>TRBV3-1/TRBV3-2|-|-|TRBJ1-5
CASSQDSRQPQHF
TGTGCCAGCAGCCAAGATTCCCGGCAGCCCCAGCATTTT
>TRBV27|-|TRBD1|TRBJ2-3
CASSHRGLGTDTQYF
TGTGCCAGCAGTCACAGGGGGCTTGGCACAGATACGCAGTATTTT
>TRBV11-2|-|TRBD1|TRBJ2-3
CASSLNTGTATSTDTQYF
TGTGCCAGCAGCTTAAACACCGGGACAGCGACTAGCACAGATACGCAGTATTTT
>TRBV7-3|once|TRBD1|TRBJ1-2
CASSTTGDYGYTF
TGTGCCAGCAGCACTACAGGGGATTACGGCTACACCTTC
>TRBV9|-|TRBD2|TRBJ2-1
CASSLTSGVYNEQFF
TGTGCCAGCAGCCTTACTAGCGGGGTATACAATGAGCAGTTCTTC
>TRBV30|-|-|TRBJ2-3
CAWSVITGDTQYF
TGTGCCTGGAGTGTAATCACGGGGGATACGCAGTATTTT
>TRBV24-1|-|-|TRBJ1-5
CATSDNRDGNQPQHF
TGTGCCACCAGCGACAACAGGGACGGCAATCAGCCCCAGCATTTT
>TRBV27|-|TRBD1|TRBJ2-7
CASSLFPRAGGSYEQYF
TGTGCCAGCAGTTTATTCCCTCGAGCAGGGGGCTCCTACGAGCAGTACTTC
>TRBV29-1|-|-|TRBJ1-2
CSVEEGDGGYTF
TGCAGCGTTGAAGAGGGAGATGGGGGCTACACCTTC
>TRBV7-2|-|TRBD1|TRBJ1-2
CASSSGQGVGGYTF
TGTGCCAGCAGCTCCGGACAGGGGGTAGGTGGCTACACCTTC
>TRBV6-5|-|TRBD2|TRBJ2-3
CASRQTSGNSDTQYF
TGTGCCAGCAGACAGACTAGCGGGAACTCAGATACGCAGTATTTT
>TRBV5-1|-|-|TRBJ1-2
CASSPIAVDGYTF
TGCGCCAGCAGCCCCATAGCGGTTGATGGCTACACCTTC
>TRBV10-3|-|TRBD1|TRBJ1-2
CAISDRGLYNYGYTF
TGTGCCATCAGCGACAGGGGGCTCTACAACTATGGCTACACCTTC
>TRBV5-4|-|TRBD1|TRBJ2-1
CASRLDRGSYNEQFF
TGTGCCAGCAGATTGGACAGGGGCTCCTACAATGAGCAGTTCTTC